The 20 T cell receptor beta chains presented below share a single source sample, sequenced in a study of T cells in Graves' hyperthyroidism and ophthalmopathy. Template material for amplifying TCR beta CDR3 regions consisted of RNA transcripts. A first-round RT-PCR of the TCR CDR3 used the HTBI primer set. TCRdb re-analysed the multiplex PCR reads in MiXCR, keeping a single row per CDR3 protein. Seen here are approximately 600,000 distinct CDR3 sequences, approximately 15% observed once, and the top ten hold around 7%. Sequenced material: blood. Source of these receptors: a woman between 18 and 29 years old with Graves' ophthalmopathy.

The chain carries TRBV30 and TRBJ1-3; possibly TRBD1 for D (5 bases). The V and J ends lost 4 bases and 0 bases respectively, with 10 bases between them. The germline CDR1 and CDR2 sequences are GTSNPN and SVGIG (reference sequence). CDR3 length: 14 amino acids. As DNA, the CDR3 is TGTGCCTGGAATCAGGGAAACTCTGGAAACACCATATATTTT. The encoded protein is CAWNQGNSGNTIYF.

This chain links TRBV19 with TRBJ2-1; 9 bases align to TRBD2. CDR3 length equals 15 residues. V trimming: 5 bases; J trimming: 8 bases; junction bases outside the gene matches: 10. Germline CDR1 LNHDA, CDR2 SQIVND (reference sequence). CDR3 protein: CASSFAGGPRDEQFF. The CDR3 region has the DNA TGTGCCAGTAGTTTCGCGGGAGGGCCTAGAGATGAGCAGTTCTTC.

The V call is TRBV27, the J call TRBJ2-2; D possibly corresponds to TRBD2 (5 bases). The V and J ends lost 3 bases and 4 bases respectively, with 12 bases between them. This CDR3 spans 15 amino acids. Germline assignment: CDR1 MNHEY and CDR2 SMNVEV (reference sequence). The CDR3 bases are TGTGCCAGCAGTTTGTTGCGGGTCTCCACCGGGGAGCTGTTTTTT. Amino acids: CASSLLRVSTGELFF.

This clonotype appeared many times. This chain links TRBV10-3 with TRBJ2-7, with 8 bases identical to TRBD2. This CDR3 region has 15 residues. Germline values: CDR1 ENHRY, CDR2 SYGVKD. J gave up 2 bases and V 6 bases, and 9 bases lay outside the gene matches. For the CDR3, the DNA is TGTGCCATCAGCGTCCAAGCGGGAGCGACCTACGAGCAGTACTTC. This translates into CAISVQAGATYEQYF.

The table lists this clonotype with many counts. The gene calls are TRBV7-2 and TRBJ2-4; tentatively, D is TRBD2 (6 bases). Germline V gene lookup returns CDR1 SGHTA and CDR2 FQGNSA. The CDR3 sequence is 15 residues long. Trimming pared 5 bases from V and 8 bases from J, leaving 19 bases between. The chain's CDR3 is CASSHPSAPRDIQYF. CDR3 DNA: TGTGCCAGCAGCCACCCTAGCGCCCCCAGGGACATTCAGTACTTC.

There are many counts of this clonotype. The chain carries TRBV7-3 and TRBJ2-3, with 7 positions matching TRBD2. The V gene's germline CDR1 is SGHTA and CDR2 FQGTGA. V shed 4 bases, J shed 0 bases, and the junction held 4 bases outside the gene matches. The CDR3 spans 15 residues. CDR3 nucleotides: TGTGCCAGCAGCTCACTAGCGTCTAGCACAGATACGCAGTATTTT. Translating gives CASSSLASSTDTQYF. The full variable domain, its missing parts supplied by reference TRBV7-3 and TRBJ2-3, is GAGVSQTPSNKVTEKGKYVELRCDPISGHTALYWYRQSLGQGPEFLIYFQGTGAADDSGLPNDRFFAVRPEGSVSTLKIQRTERGDSAVYLCASSSLASSTDTQYFGPGTRLTVL.

The rearrangement uses TRBV5-5 and TRBJ2-7, with TRBD2 matching 7 bases. The J segment lost 3 bases and the V segment lost 0 bases, leaving 9 bases of the junction unmatched. The CDR3 contains 16 residues. Germline V gene lookup returns CDR1 SGHKS and CDR2 YYEKEE (reference sequence). CDR3 amino acids: CASSLEVASGYYEQYF. CDR3 nucleotides: TGTGCCAGCAGCTTGGAGGTGGCTAGCGGCTACTACGAGCAGTACTTC. Based on the CDR3 plus reference TRBV5-5 and TRBJ2-7, the full variable domain is DAGVTQSPTHLIKTRGQQVTLRCSPISGHKSVSWYQQVLGQGPQFIFQYYEKEERGRGNFPDRFSARQFPNYSSELNVNALLLGDSALYLCASSLEVASGYYEQYFGPGTRLTVT.

This clonotype was seen repeatedly, ten times or more. The rearrangement joins TRBV12-3 or TRBV12-4 to TRBJ2-2, with TRBD1 as a possible D gene (5 bases). V was trimmed by 3 bases and J by 3 bases, leaving 11 bases between them. This CDR3 spans 15 amino acids. Written as DNA, the CDR3 is TGTGCCAGCAGTTTGGAACAGGCATACACCGGGGAGCTGTTTTTT. Amino acids: CASSLEQAYTGELFF.

This clonotype was found many times. J is TRBJ2-3 and V is TRBV9; D is possibly TRBD1 (5 bases). The CDR3 totals 16 residues. Deletions cut 2 bases from V and 3 bases from J, with 16 bases between. The germline V gene has CDR1 SGDLS and CDR2 YYNGEE. The CDR3: CASSVENPGITDTQYF. The CDR3 nucleotides read TGTGCCAGCAGCGTTGAAAATCCAGGGATAACAGATACGCAGTATTTT.

This clonotype has just a few counts. V and J are TRBV19 and TRBJ2-2; weak D call: TRBD1 (6 bases). Germline-derived CDR1 and CDR2 are LNHDA and SQIVND (reference sequence). The CDR3 extends over 18 amino acids. Trimming left V 1 base short and J 3 bases short, with 18 bases between. As DNA, the CDR3 is TGTGCCAGTAGTATAGGGGGACAAGGAAACTCAGACACCGGGGAGCTGTTTTTT. Translated, it gives CASSIGGQGNSDTGELFF.

This clonotype was seen many times. The chain has TRBV12-3 or TRBV12-4 and TRBJ2-1; D gene uncertain. V lost 5 bases and J 10 bases, leaving 9 bases between the germline ends. CDR3 length: 11 residues. The CDR3 spells CASSRTEEQFF. Here the CDR3 DNA reads TGTGCCAGCAGTCGGACCGAGGAGCAGTTCTTC.

This clonotype has more than one count but fewer than ten. The chain links TRBV7-3 to TRBJ2-1, with TRBD2 identical over 10 bases. J lost 5 bases, V lost 5 bases, and 15 bases had no gene match. The germline V gene encodes CDR1 SGHTA and CDR2 FQGTGA. CDR3 length: 18 residues. Written as DNA, the CDR3 is TGTGCCAGCAGCGCCCCCGCCATGGGACTAGCGACAGACAATGAGCAGTTCTTC. Its translation is CASSAPAMGLATDNEQFF.

With respect to this clonotype: A much larger clonotype is one base distant, so this may be a read error. The chain joins TRBV24-1 to TRBJ2-1; 12 positions agree with TRBD2. Germline V gene lookup returns CDR1 KGHDR and CDR2 SFDVKD. There are 17 residues in the CDR3. Trimming removed 1 base from V and 2 bases from J; junction bases left unmatched: 2. CDR3 amino acids: CATSDFGLAGPYNEQFF. Here the CDR3 DNA reads TGTGCCACCAGTGATTTCGGACTAGCGGGACCCTACAATGAGCAGTTCTTC.

This clonotype has a handful of counts. The chain joins TRBV4-1 to TRBJ1-2; D is unresolved. The CDR3 loop spans 17 amino acids. Germline CDR1 reads MGHRA; CDR2 reads YSYEKL. V lost 1 base to trimming and J lost 4 bases, with 19 bases between them. The CDR3 sequence: CASSQAPSGLSRYGYTF. The CDR3 nucleotides read TGCGCCAGCAGCCAAGCGCCCTCGGGTCTCAGCCGCTATGGCTACACCTTC.

J is TRBJ2-7 and V is TRBV9; 8 nucleotides agree with TRBD2. In germline, CDR1 is SGDLS, CDR2 YYNGEE. V lost 4 bases, J lost 1 base, and 1 base stayed unmatched. The CDR3 contains 13 residues. The CDR3 is CASSQRESYEQYF. The CDR3 region has the DNA TGTGCCAGCAGCCAGCGGGAGTCCTACGAGCAGTACTTC.

The gene calls are TRBV29-1 and TRBJ2-7; D perhaps matches TRBD1 (6 bases). The CDR3 has 12 amino acids. Trimming took 4 bases from V and 6 from J, leaving 13 bases between them. In germline, CDR1 is SQVTM, CDR2 ANQGSEA. CDR3 in amino acids: CSVAQSGVEQYF. The CDR3 bases are TGCAGCGTTGCGCAATCAGGGGTCGAGCAGTACTTC.

This clonotype was seen many times. The chain combines TRBV7-2 with TRBJ2-7; TRBD1 agrees at 7 bases. Germline V lookup: CDR1 SGHTA, CDR2 FQGNSA. Trimming cost V 3 bases and J 2 bases; bases outside gene matches: 7. This CDR3 has 15 amino acids. The CDR3 is CASSFTGEPTYEQYF. Here the CDR3 DNA reads TGTGCCAGCAGCTTCACAGGGGAACCTACCTACGAGCAGTACTTC.

The chain has TRBV7-2 and TRBJ2-2; D is uncertain. The germline CDR1 and CDR2 sequences are SGHTA and FQGNSA. The CDR3 spans 17 residues. Between the trimmed V and J ends, which lost 0 bases and 3 bases, there was a span of 14 bases. The CDR3 sequence is CASSLAIGSPDTGELFF. DNA of the CDR3: TGTGCCAGCAGCTTAGCGATAGGATCGCCGGACACCGGGGAGCTGTTTTTT. Looking up the rest from reference TRBV7-2 and TRBJ2-2 gives the full variable domain: GAGVSQSPSNKVTEKGKDVELRCDPISGHTALYWYRQSLGQGLEFLIYFQGNSAPDKSGLPSDRFSAERTGGSVSTLTIQRTQQEDSAVYLCASSLAIGSPDTGELFFGEGSRLTVL.

This clonotype showed up many times. This chain links TRBV10-3 with TRBJ2-1; TRBD2 aligns across 7 bases. Germline V lookup: CDR1 ENHRY, CDR2 SYGVKD. CDR3 length equals 17 residues. J was trimmed by 0 bases and V by 4 bases; bases with no gene match: 9. The CDR3 region has the DNA TGTGCCATCAGTGGTGTAGGGACTATCAGCTCCTACAATGAGCAGTTCTTC. This sequence encodes CAISGVGTISSYNEQFF.

CDR3 DNA sequence: TGTGCCAGTAGTATTTCAGCAGGGACTGAGCAGTTCTTC. Protein: CASSISAGTEQFF. The chain recombines TRBV19 with TRBJ2-1, with D perhaps TRBD1 or TRBD2 (5 bases each). Germline CDR1 reads LNHDA; CDR2 reads SQIVND (reference sequence). CDR3 length equals 13 residues. Trimming cost V 3 bases and J 9 bases, with 12 bases left between them.